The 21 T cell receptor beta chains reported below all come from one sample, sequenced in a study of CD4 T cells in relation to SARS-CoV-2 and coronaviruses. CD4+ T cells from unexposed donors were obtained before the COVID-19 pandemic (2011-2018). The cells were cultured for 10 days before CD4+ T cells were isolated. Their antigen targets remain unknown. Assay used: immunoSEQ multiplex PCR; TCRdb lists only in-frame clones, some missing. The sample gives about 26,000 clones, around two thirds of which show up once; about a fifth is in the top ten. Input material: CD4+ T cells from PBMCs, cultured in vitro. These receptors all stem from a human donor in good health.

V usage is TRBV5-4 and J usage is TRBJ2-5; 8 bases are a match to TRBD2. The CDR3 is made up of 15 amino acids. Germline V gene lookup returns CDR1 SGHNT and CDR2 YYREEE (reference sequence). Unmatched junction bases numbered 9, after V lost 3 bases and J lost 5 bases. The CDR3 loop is CASSWTGGPAETQYF. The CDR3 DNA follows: TGTGCCAGCAGCTGGACGGGGGGGCCCGCTGAGACCCAGTACTTC.

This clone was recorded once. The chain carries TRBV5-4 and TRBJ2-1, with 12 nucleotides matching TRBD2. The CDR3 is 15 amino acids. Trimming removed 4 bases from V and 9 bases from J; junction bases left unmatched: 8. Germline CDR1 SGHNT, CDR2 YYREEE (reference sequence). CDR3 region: CASSPTSGGSREQFF. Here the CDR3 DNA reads TGTGCCAGCAGCCCAACTAGCGGGGGGTCCCGTGAGCAGTTCTTC.

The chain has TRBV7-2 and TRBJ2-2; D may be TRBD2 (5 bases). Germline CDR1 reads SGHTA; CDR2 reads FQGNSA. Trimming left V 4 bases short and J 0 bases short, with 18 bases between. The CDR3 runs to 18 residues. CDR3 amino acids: CASSSPPFSGTNTGELFF. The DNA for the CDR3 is TGTGCCAGCAGCTCCCCGCCTTTCTCGGGGACGAACACCGGGGAGCTGTTTTTT. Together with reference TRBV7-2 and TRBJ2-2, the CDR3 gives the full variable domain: GAGVSQSPSNKVTEKGKDVELRCDPISGHTALYWYRQSLGQGLEFLIYFQGNSAPDKSGLPSDRFSAERTGGSVSTLTIQRTQQEDSAVYLCASSSPPFSGTNTGELFFGEGSRLTVL.

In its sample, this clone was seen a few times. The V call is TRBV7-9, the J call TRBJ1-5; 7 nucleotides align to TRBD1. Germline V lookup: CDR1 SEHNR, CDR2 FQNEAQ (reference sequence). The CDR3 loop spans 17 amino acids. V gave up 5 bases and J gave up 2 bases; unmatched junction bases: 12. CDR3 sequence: CASSRDGTVGGNQPQHF. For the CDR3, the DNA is TGTGCCAGCAGCCGAGACGGGACAGTCGGAGGCAATCAGCCCCAGCATTTT. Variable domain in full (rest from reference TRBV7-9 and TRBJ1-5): DTGVSQNPRHKITKRGQNVTFRCDPISEHNRLYWYRQTLGQGPEFLTYFQNEAQLEKSRLLSDRFSAERPKGSFSTLEIQRTEQGDSAMYLCASSRDGTVGGNQPQHFGDGTRLSIL.

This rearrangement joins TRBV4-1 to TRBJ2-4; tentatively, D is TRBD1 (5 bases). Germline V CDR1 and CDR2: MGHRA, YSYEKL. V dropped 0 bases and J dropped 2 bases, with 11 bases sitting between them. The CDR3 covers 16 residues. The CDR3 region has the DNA TGCGCCAGCAGCCAAGATAGCAGGGCTACCAAAAACATTCAGTACTTC. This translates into CASSQDSRATKNIQYF.

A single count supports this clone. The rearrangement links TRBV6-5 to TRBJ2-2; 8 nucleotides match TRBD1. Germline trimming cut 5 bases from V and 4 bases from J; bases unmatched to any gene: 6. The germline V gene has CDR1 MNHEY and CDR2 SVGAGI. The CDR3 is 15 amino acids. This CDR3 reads CASSRDRRFTGELFF. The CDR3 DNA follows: TGTGCCAGCAGTCGGGACAGGAGGTTCACCGGGGAGCTGTTTTTT.

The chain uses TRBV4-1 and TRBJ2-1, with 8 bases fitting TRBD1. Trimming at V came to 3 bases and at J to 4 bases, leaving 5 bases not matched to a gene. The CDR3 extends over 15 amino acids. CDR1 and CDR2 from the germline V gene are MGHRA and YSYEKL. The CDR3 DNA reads TGCGCCAGCAGCCAGAGACAGGGGTATTACAATGAGCAGTTCTTC. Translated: CASSQRQGYYNEQFF.

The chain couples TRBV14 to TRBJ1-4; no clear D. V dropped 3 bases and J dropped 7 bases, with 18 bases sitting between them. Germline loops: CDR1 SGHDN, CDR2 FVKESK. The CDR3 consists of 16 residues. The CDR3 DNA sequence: TGTGCCAGCAGCCAGGTCAGACACCGGTCGGGTGAAAAACTGTTTTTT. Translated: CASSQVRHRSGEKLFF.

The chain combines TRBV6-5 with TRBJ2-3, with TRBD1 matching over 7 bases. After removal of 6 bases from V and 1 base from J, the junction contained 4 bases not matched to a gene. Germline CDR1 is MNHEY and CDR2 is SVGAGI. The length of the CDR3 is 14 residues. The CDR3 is CASSLDRGTDTQYF. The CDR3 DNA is TGTGCCAGCAGCCTAGACAGGGGCACAGATACGCAGTATTTT.

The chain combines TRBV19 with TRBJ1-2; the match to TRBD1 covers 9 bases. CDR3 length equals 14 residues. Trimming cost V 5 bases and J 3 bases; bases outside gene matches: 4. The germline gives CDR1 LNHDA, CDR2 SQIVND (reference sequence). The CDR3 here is CASSPDRGHYGYTF. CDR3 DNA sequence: TGTGCCAGTAGTCCGGACAGGGGCCACTATGGCTACACCTTC.

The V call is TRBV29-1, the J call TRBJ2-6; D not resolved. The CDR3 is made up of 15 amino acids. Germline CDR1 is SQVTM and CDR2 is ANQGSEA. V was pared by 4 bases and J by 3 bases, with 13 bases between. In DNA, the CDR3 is TGCAGCGTTGGGTCCGCCTACTTTGGGGCCAACGTCCTGACTTTC. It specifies CSVGSAYFGANVLTF.

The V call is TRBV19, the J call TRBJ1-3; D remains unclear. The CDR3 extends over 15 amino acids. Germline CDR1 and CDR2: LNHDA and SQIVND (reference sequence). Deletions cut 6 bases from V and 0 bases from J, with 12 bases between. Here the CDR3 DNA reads TGTGCCAGTAGGAAAATCAGTAACTCTGGAAACACCATATATTTT. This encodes CASRKISNSGNTIYF.

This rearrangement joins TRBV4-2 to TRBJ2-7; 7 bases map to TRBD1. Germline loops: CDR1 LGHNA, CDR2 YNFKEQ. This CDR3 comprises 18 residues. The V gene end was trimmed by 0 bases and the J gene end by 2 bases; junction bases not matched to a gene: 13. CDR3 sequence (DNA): TGTGCCAGCAGCCAAGATCTCCTCGCCCCGACAGGGCCCTACGAGCAGTACTTC. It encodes CASSQDLLAPTGPYEQYF.

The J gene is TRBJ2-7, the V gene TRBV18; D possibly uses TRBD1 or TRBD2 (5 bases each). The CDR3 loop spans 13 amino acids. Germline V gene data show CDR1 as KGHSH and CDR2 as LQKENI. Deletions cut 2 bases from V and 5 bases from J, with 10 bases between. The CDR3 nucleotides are TGTGCCAGCTCACCATCAGGGACGGACGAGCAGTACTTC. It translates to CASSPSGTDEQYF. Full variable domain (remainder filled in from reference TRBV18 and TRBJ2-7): NAGVMQNPRHLVRRRGQEARLRCSPMKGHSHVYWYRQLPEEGLKFMVYLQKENIIDESGMPKERFSAEFPKEGPSILRIQQVVRGDSAAYFCASSPSGTDEQYFGPGTRLTVT.

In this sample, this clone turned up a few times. CDR3 loop: CASTEGGHIQYF. CDR3 coding DNA: TGTGCCAGCACTGAGGGGGGACACATTCAGTACTTC. V and J are TRBV2 and TRBJ2-4; the D call may be TRBD1 or TRBD2 (6 bases each). The CDR3 sequence is 12 residues long. Trimming stripped 7 bases from V and 8 bases from J, with 12 bases between. Germline CDR1 SNHLY, CDR2 FYNNEI.

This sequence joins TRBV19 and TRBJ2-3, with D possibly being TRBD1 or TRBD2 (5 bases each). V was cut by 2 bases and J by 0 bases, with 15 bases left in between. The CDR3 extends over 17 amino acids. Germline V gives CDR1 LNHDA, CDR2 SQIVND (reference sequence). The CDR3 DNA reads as TGTGCCAGTAGTATAAGGGGCATGGGGGTAAGCACAGATACGCAGTATTTT. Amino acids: CASSIRGMGVSTDTQYF.

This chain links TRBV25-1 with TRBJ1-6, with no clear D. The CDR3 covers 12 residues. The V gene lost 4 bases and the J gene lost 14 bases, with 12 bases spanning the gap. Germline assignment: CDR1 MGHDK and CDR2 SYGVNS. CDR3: CASSGAPVALHF. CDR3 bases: TGTGCCAGCAGTGGAGCGCCTGTGGCCCTCCACTTT.

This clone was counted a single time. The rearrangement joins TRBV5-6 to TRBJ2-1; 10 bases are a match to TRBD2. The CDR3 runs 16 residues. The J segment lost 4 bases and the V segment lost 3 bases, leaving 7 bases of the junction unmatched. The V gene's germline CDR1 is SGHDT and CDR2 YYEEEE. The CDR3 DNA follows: TGTGCCAGCAGCTCGAATCTAGCGGGGGTATACAATGAGCAGTTCTTC. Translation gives CASSSNLAGVYNEQFF.

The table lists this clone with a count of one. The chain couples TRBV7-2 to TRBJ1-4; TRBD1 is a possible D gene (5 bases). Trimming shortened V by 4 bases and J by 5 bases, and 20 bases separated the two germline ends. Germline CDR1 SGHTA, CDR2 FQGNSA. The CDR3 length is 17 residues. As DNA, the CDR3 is TGTGCCAGCAGCTCCTACGGGGGGGTGGTGGGGAATGAAAAACTGTTTTTT. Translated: CASSSYGGVVGNEKLFF.

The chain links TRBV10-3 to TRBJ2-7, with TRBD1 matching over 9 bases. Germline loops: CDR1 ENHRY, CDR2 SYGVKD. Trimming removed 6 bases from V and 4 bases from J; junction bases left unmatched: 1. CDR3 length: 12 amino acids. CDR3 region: CAIRDRGYEQYF. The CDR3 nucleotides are TGTGCCATCAGGGACAGGGGTTACGAGCAGTACTTC.

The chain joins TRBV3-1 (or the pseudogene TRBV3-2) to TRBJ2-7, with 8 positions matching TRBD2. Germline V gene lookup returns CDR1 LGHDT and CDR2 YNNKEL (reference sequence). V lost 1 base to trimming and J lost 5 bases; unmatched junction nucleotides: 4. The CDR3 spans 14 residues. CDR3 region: CASSQVRGANEQYF. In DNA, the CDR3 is TGTGCCAGCAGCCAAGTGCGGGGGGCTAACGAGCAGTACTTC.